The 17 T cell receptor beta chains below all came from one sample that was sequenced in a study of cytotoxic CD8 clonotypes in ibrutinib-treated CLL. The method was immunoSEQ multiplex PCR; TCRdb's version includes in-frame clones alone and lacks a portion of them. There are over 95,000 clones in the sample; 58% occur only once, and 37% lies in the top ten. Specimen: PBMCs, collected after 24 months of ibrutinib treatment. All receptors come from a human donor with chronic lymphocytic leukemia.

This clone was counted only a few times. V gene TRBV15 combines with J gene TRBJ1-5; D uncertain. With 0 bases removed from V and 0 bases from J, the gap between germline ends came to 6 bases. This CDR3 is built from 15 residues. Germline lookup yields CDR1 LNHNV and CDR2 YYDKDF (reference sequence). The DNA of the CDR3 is TGTGCCACCAGCAGAGAGTGGGGTAGCAATCAGCCCCAGCATTTT. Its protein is CATSREWGSNQPQHF.

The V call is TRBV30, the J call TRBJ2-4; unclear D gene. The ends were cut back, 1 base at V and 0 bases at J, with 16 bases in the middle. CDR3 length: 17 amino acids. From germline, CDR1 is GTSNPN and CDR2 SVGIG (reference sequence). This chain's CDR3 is CAWSDFRLGIAKNIQYF. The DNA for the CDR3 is TGTGCCTGGAGTGACTTCCGCCTAGGGATAGCCAAAAACATTCAGTACTTC.

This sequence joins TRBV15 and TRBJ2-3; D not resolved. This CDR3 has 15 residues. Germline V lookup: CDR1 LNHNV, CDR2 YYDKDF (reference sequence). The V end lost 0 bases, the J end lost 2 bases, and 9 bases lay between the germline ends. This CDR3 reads CATSRDRMYTDTQYF. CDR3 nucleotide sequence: TGTGCCACCAGCAGAGACAGGATGTACACAGATACGCAGTATTTT.

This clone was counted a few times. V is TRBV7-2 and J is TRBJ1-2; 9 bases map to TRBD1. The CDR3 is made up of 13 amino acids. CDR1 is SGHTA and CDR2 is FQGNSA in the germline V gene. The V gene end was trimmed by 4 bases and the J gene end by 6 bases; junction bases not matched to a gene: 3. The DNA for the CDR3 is TGTGCCAGCAGCTCTGGACAGGGGCATGGCTACACCTTC. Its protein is CASSSGQGHGYTF. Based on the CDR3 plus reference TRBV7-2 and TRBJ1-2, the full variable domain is GAGVSQSPSNKVTEKGKDVELRCDPISGHTALYWYRQSLGQGLEFLIYFQGNSAPDKSGLPSDRFSAERTGGSVSTLTIQRTQQEDSAVYLCASSSGQGHGYTFGSGTRLTVV.

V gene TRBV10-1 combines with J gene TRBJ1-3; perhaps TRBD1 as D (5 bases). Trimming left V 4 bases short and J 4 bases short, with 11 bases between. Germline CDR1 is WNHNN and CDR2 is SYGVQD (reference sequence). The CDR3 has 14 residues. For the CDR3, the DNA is TGCGCCAGCAGTGGCGGGGACGAGGGAAACACCATATATTTT. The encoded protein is CASSGGDEGNTIYF.

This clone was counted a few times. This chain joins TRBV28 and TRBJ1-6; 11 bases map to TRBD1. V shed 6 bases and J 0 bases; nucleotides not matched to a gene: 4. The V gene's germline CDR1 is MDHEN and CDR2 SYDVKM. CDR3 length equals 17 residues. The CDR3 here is CASRGTGGSSYNSPLHF. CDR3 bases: TGTGCCAGCAGAGGGACAGGGGGAAGCTCCTATAATTCACCCCTCCACTTT. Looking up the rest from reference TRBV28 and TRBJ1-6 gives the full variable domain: DVKVTQSSRYLVKRTGEKVFLECVQDMDHENMFWYRQDPGLGLRLIYFSYDVKMKEKGDIPEGYSVSREKKERFSLILESASTNQTSMYLCASRGTGGSSYNSPLHFGNGTRLTVT.

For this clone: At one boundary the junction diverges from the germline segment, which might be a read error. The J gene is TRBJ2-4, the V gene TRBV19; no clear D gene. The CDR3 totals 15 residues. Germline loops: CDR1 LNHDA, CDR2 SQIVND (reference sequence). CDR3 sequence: CASSIGQYAKNIQYF. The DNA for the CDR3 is TGTGCCAGTAGTATTGGGCAGTACGCCAAAAACATCCAGTACTTC.

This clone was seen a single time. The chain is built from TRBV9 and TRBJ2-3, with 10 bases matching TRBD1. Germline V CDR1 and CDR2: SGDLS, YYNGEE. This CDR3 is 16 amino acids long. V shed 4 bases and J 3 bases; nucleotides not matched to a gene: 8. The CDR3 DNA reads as TGTGCCAGCAGCCGGGGACAGGGGCAAGGGACAGATACGCAGTATTTT. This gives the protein CASSRGQGQGTDTQYF.

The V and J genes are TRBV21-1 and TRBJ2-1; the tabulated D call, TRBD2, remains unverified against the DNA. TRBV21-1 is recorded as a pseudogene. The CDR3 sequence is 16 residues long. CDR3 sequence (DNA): TGTGCCAGCAGCAAAGGTGGTCAGGAGGGTATGAATGAGCAGTTCTTC. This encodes CASSKGGQEGMNEQFF.

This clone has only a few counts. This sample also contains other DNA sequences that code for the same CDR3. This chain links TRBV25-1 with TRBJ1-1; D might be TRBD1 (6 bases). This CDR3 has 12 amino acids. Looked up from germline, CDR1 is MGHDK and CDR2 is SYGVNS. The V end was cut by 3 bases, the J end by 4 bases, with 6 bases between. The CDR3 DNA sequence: TGTGCCAGCAGTGACAGGGGCACTGAAGCTTTCTTT. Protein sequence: CASSDRGTEAFF.

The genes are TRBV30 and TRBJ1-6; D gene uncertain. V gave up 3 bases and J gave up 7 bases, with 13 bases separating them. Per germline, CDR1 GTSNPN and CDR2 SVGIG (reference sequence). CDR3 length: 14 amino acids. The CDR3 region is CAWSPRWENSPLHF. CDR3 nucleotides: TGTGCCTGGAGCCCCAGGTGGGAGAATTCACCCCTCCACTTT.

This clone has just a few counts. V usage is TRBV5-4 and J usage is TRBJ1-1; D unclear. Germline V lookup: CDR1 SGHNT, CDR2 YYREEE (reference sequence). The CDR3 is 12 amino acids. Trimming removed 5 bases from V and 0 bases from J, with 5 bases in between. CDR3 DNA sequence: TGTGCCAGCAGGTCCCTGAACACTGAAGCTTTCTTT. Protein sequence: CASRSLNTEAFF.

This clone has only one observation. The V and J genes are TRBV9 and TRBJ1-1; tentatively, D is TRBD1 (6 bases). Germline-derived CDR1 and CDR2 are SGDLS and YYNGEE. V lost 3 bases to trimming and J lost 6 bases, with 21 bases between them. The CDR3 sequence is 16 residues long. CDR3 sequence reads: CASSAGTIVGGAEAFF. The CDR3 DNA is TGTGCCAGCAGCGCCGGAACCATCGTCGGGGGCGCTGAAGCTTTCTTT.

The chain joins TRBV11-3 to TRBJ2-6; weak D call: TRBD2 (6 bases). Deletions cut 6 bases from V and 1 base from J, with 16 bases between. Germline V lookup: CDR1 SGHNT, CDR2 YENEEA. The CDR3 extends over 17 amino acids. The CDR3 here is CASSSPRGGSGANVLTF. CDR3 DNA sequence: TGTGCCAGCAGTAGCCCCCGTGGGGGGTCTGGGGCCAACGTCCTGACTTTC. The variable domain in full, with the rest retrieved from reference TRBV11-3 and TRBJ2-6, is EAGVVQSPRYKIIEKKQPVAFWCNPISGHNTLYWYLQNLGQGPELLIRYENEEAVDDSQLPKDRFSAERLKGVDSTLKIQPAELGDSAVYLCASSSPRGGSGANVLTFGAGSRLTVL.

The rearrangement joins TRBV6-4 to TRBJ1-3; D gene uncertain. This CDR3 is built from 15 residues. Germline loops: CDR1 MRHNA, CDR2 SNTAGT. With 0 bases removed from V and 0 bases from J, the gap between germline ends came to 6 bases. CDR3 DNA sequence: TGTGCCAGCAGTGACTCGTACGGCTCTGGAAACACCATATATTTT. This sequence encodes CASSDSYGSGNTIYF.

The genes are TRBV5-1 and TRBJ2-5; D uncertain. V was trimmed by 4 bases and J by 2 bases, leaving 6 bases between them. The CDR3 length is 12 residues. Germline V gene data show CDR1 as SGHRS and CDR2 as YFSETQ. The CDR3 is CASSQPQETQYF. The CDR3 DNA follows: TGCGCCAGCAGCCAACCGCAAGAGACCCAGTACTTC.

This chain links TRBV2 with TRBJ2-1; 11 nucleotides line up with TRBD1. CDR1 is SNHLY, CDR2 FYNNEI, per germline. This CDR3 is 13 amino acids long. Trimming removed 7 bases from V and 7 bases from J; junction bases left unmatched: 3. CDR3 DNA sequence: TGTGCCAGCAAGGGGACAGGGGGGAATGAGCAGTTCTTC. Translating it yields CASKGTGGNEQFF.